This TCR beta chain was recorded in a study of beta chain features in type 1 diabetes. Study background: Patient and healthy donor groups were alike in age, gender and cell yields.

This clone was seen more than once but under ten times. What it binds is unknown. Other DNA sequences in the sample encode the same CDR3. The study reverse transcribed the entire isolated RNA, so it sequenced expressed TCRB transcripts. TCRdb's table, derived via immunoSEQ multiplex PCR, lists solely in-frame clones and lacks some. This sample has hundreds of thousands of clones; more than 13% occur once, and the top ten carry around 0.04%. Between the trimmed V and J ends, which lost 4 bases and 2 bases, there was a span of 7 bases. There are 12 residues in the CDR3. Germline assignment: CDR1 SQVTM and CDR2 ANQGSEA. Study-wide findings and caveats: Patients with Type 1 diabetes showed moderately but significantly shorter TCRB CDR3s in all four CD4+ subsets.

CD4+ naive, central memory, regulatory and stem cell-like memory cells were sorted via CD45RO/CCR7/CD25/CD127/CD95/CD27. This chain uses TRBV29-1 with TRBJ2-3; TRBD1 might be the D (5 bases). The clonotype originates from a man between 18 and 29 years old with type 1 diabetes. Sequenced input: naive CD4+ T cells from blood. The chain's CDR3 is CSVARATDTQYF. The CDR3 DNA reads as TGCAGCGTTGCCAGGGCCACAGATACGCAGTATTTT.